This note documents a single TCR beta chain sequence. Its antigen is not known. The sample originates from a study of beta chain features in type 1 diabetes. Study-level information: All samples combined gave just under 110 million sorted cells for examination. General study findings and limits: All four CD4+ subsets of Type 1 diabetes patients contained TCRB CDR3s that were moderately but significantly shorter. Cells expressing TCR highly could be over-represented by cDNA sequencing.

The whole isolated RNA underwent reverse transcription, so sequencing captured expressed TCRB transcripts. Profiled with immunoSEQ multiplex PCR; TCRdb holds only in-frame clones, not every one. The table has about 370,000 clones, 8.5% to 10% seen once. Cells sorted by CD45RO/CCR7/CD25/CD127/CD95/CD27 comprised CD4+ naive, central memory, regulatory and stem cell-like memory cells. Sorting gave populations that all exceeded 98% purity. Germline lookup yields CDR1 SEHNR and CDR2 FQNEAQ (reference sequence). V shed 1 base, J shed 8 bases, and the junction held 4 bases outside the gene matches. This CDR3 is built from 13 residues.

The chain is built from TRBV7-9 and TRBJ1-2; 7 nucleotides line up with TRBD1. The sample comprised central memory CD4+ T cells from blood. The TCR comes from a man aged 25 to 40 with type 1 diabetes. CDR3 residues: CASSLDRGRGYTF. The CDR3 DNA reads TGTGCCAGCAGCTTAGACAGGGGACGGGGCTACACCTTC.